This is a list of T cell receptor beta chains from one sample in a study of OX40 agonist ivuxolimab in advanced cancers. TCRdb's table, derived via immunoSEQ multiplex PCR, lists solely in-frame clones and lacks some. The sample consists of roughly 50,000 clones, around 89% of them appearing once. This sample comprised CD4+ or CD8+ T cells sorted from blood, obtained in a trial of the OX40 agonist ivuxolimab. The receptor source for this set is an adult with an advanced solid tumor such as melanoma, head and neck, liver or kidney cancer. CDR3s include the opening cysteine and the closing phenylalanine or tryptophan. A D gene is named only where the DNA matches it firmly. Expanded clones are given a class, and other clones once, few, many or no size at all.

j_gene: TRBJ2-3
v_gene: TRBV25-1
d_gene: TRBD2
len: 16
abundance: once
CDR3aa: CASSSGLAGETDTQYF
CDR3nt: TGTGCCAGCAGTTCTGGACTAGCGGGAGAGACAGATACGCAGTATTTT

j_gene: TRBJ2-3
v_gene: TRBV7-9
d_gene: TRBD2
len: 15
abundance: -
CDR3aa: CASSLGTSGTDTQYF
CDR3nt: TGTGCCAGCAGCCTGGGGACTAGCGGTACAGATACGCAGTATTTT

j_gene: TRBJ1-1
v_gene: TRBV11-2
d_gene: TRBD1
len: 12
abundance: -
CDR3aa: CASSPGDSTAFF
CDR3nt: TGTGCCAGCAGCCCGGGGGACAGCACAGCTTTCTTT

j_gene: TRBJ2-7
v_gene: TRBV11-2
d_gene: -
len: 13
abundance: -
CDR3aa: CASSFSDSYEQYF
CDR3nt: TGTGCCAGCAGTTTCTCTGACAGTTACGAGCAGTACTTC

j_gene: TRBJ2-1
v_gene: TRBV9
d_gene: -
len: 14
abundance: -
CDR3aa: CASSVVGGEGEQFF
CDR3nt: TGTGCCAGCAGCGTAGTTGGAGGCGAGGGTGAGCAGTTCTTC

j_gene: TRBJ1-1
v_gene: TRBV2
d_gene: TRBD1
len: 18
abundance: -
CDR3aa: CASRPGDRGPPTNTEAFF
CDR3nt: TGTGCCAGCAGGCCCGGGGACAGGGGGCCCCCAACGAACACTGAAGCTTTCTTT

j_gene: TRBJ2-7
v_gene: TRBV11-2
d_gene: -
len: 12
abundance: -
CDR3aa: CASSIGSYEQYF
CDR3nt: TGTGCCAGCAGCATCGGTAGCTACGAGCAGTACTTC

j_gene: TRBJ2-2
v_gene: TRBV5-1
d_gene: -
len: 13
abundance: -
CDR3aa: CASSLMSGGELFF
CDR3nt: TGCGCCAGCAGCTTGATGAGTGGCGGGGAGCTGTTTTTT

j_gene: TRBJ1-2
v_gene: TRBV7-9
d_gene: TRBD1
len: 14
abundance: once
CDR3aa: CASSEPGTGWGYTF
CDR3nt: TGTGCCAGCAGCGAACCCGGGACAGGGTGGGGCTACACCTTC

j_gene: TRBJ1-1
v_gene: TRBV7-2
d_gene: -
len: 15
abundance: few
CDR3aa: CASSSMAREDTEAFF
CDR3nt: TGTGCCAGCAGCTCTATGGCCAGGGAGGACACTGAAGCTTTCTTT

j_gene: TRBJ2-7
v_gene: TRBV7-7
d_gene: -
len: 15
abundance: -
CDR3aa: CASSLGDGPMYEQYF
CDR3nt: TGTGCTAGCAGCTTAGGGGACGGGCCAATGTACGAGCAGTACTTC

j_gene: TRBJ2-1
v_gene: TRBV7-2
d_gene: TRBD2
len: 15
abundance: -
CDR3aa: CASSWGLAEYNEQFF
CDR3nt: TGTGCCAGCAGCTGGGGACTAGCGGAGTACAATGAGCAGTTCTTC

j_gene: TRBJ2-5
v_gene: TRBV5-4
d_gene: TRBD2
len: 15
abundance: -
CDR3aa: CASSLESGRSKEQYF
CDR3nt: TGTGCCAGCAGCTTGGAAAGCGGGAGGTCCAAAGAGCAGTACTTC

j_gene: TRBJ2-7
v_gene: TRBV6-6
d_gene: TRBD2
len: 14
abundance: -
CDR3aa: CASNKRESEYEQYF
CDR3nt: TGTGCCAGCAACAAGCGGGAGTCGGAATACGAGCAGTACTTC

j_gene: TRBJ2-1
v_gene: TRBV7-9
d_gene: TRBD2
len: 14
abundance: -
CDR3aa: CASSPGGAWDEQFF
CDR3nt: TGTGCCAGCAGCCCCGGGGGGGCCTGGGATGAGCAGTTCTTC

j_gene: TRBJ2-4
v_gene: TRBV7-9
d_gene: -
len: 14
abundance: few
CDR3aa: CASSLAADKNIQYF
CDR3nt: TGTGCCAGCAGCTTAGCAGCAGACAAAAACATTCAGTACTTC

j_gene: TRBJ2-7
v_gene: TRBV19
d_gene: TRBD1
len: 13
abundance: -
CDR3aa: CASNPGTAYEQYF
CDR3nt: TGTGCCAGTAATCCCGGGACAGCCTACGAGCAGTACTTC

j_gene: TRBJ1-1
v_gene: TRBV7-2
d_gene: -
len: 15
abundance: -
CDR3aa: CASSLGPGINTEAFF
CDR3nt: TGTGCCAGCAGCTTAGGTCCAGGGATAAACACTGAAGCTTTCTTT

j_gene: TRBJ2-2
v_gene: TRBV28
d_gene: -
len: 12
abundance: -
CDR3aa: CASSLYTGSLFF
CDR3nt: TGTGCCAGCAGTTTATACACAGGGTCGCTGTTTTTT

j_gene: TRBJ2-2
v_gene: TRBV7-3
d_gene: TRBD2
len: 17
abundance: -
CDR3aa: CASSLPPSGRAYGELFF
CDR3nt: TGTGCCAGCAGCTTACCTCCTAGCGGGAGGGCCTACGGGGAGCTGTTTTTT

j_gene: TRBJ1-4
v_gene: TRBV7-6
d_gene: -
len: 13
abundance: -
CDR3aa: CASSFDGNEKLFF
CDR3nt: TGTGCCAGCAGCTTTGACGGGAATGAAAAACTGTTTTTT

j_gene: TRBJ2-1
v_gene: TRBV7-6
d_gene: TRBD2
len: 15
abundance: -
CDR3aa: CASSWGSGGGNEQFF
CDR3nt: TGTGCCAGCAGCTGGGGTAGCGGGGGAGGGAATGAGCAGTTCTTC

j_gene: TRBJ2-2
v_gene: TRBV27
d_gene: TRBD1
len: 16
abundance: -
CDR3aa: CASSLATGGFAGELFF
CDR3nt: TGTGCCAGCAGTTTAGCGACAGGGGGGTTCGCCGGGGAGCTGTTTTTT

j_gene: TRBJ2-4
v_gene: TRBV5-1
d_gene: TRBD1
len: 15
abundance: -
CDR3aa: CASAASPGQGNIQYF
CDR3nt: TGCGCCAGCGCAGCCAGCCCGGGACAGGGGAACATTCAGTACTTC

j_gene: TRBJ2-1
v_gene: TRBV7-8
d_gene: -
len: 16
abundance: -
CDR3aa: CASSSPTHSSYNEQFF
CDR3nt: TGTGCCAGCAGCTCGCCCACCCATAGCTCCTACAATGAGCAGTTCTTC

j_gene: TRBJ2-1
v_gene: TRBV6-5
d_gene: -
len: 15
abundance: -
CDR3aa: CASSSTVSSYNEQFF
CDR3nt: TGTGCCAGCAGCTCCACGGTCAGCTCCTACAATGAGCAGTTCTTC

j_gene: TRBJ2-5
v_gene: TRBV4-2
d_gene: -
len: 16
abundance: -
CDR3aa: CASSHVLTGAQETQYF
CDR3nt: TGTGCCAGCAGCCACGTCTTAACGGGGGCACAAGAGACCCAGTACTTC

j_gene: TRBJ1-2
v_gene: TRBV11-2
d_gene: -
len: 14
abundance: -
CDR3aa: CASSLVDGNYGYTF
CDR3nt: TGTGCCAGCAGCTTAGTGGACGGCAACTATGGCTACACCTTC

j_gene: TRBJ2-1
v_gene: TRBV29-1
d_gene: TRBD2
len: 13
abundance: -
CDR3aa: CSELAGSYNEQFF
CDR3nt: TGCAGCGAACTAGCGGGATCCTACAATGAGCAGTTCTTC

j_gene: TRBJ1-1
v_gene: TRBV19
d_gene: -
len: 11
abundance: -
CDR3aa: CASSFGGEAFF
CDR3nt: TGTGCCAGTAGTTTCGGGGGCGAAGCTTTCTTT

j_gene: TRBJ2-3
v_gene: TRBV11-2
d_gene: -
len: 14
abundance: -
CDR3aa: CASSTRIGTDTQYF
CDR3nt: TGTGCCAGCAGCACCCGGATAGGCACAGATACGCAGTATTTT

j_gene: TRBJ1-6
v_gene: TRBV30
d_gene: -
len: 13
abundance: -
CDR3aa: CAWSGGPSSPLHF
CDR3nt: TGTGCCTGGAGCGGGGGCCCGAGTTCACCCCTCCACTTT

j_gene: TRBJ1-2
v_gene: TRBV4-2
d_gene: -
len: 16
abundance: -
CDR3aa: CASSQGGGTTNYGYTF
CDR3nt: TGTGCCAGCAGCCAAGGAGGAGGGACAACTAACTATGGCTACACCTTC

j_gene: TRBJ2-7
v_gene: TRBV9
d_gene: -
len: 14
abundance: -
CDR3aa: CASSVGVSSYEQYF
CDR3nt: TGTGCCAGCAGCGTAGGGGTAAGCTCCTACGAGCAGTACTTC